The sequence of this T cell receptor (delta chain) was determined in a study of gamma-delta chains in newborns, infants, children. TCRdb re-processed the reads using CATT. The data contain 4,000 to 5,000 delta-chain clones, about 3.1% of them singletons. Germline CDR1 GEAIGNYY, CDR2 EKD. V lost 1 base, J lost 0 bases, and 15 bases lay in between. CDR3 length equals 19 residues. This clone is medium-sized. The chain employs TRDV2 and TRDJ3, with D perhaps matching TRDD3 (6 bases). The sequenced sample consisted of blood. The TCR sequence derives from a child who was a newborn, infant or young child, either healthy, febrile or measles-vaccinated (not recorded which). The CDR3 region has the DNA TGTGCCTGTGACACGGGGGAGGCCCTCAACTCCTGGGACACCCGACAGATGTTTTTC. Translation: CACDTGEALNSWDTRQMFF.